These T cell receptor beta chains were read from a single sample in a study of radiotherapy plus CTLA-4 blockade in lung cancer. Profiled with immunoSEQ multiplex PCR; TCRdb holds only in-frame clones, not every one. The top ten clones hold around 7.7% of a sample with approximately 44,000 clones, approximately 76% of them seen once. The sequencing here drew on peripheral blood, taken from a patient treated with radiotherapy plus ipilimumab. The receptors originated from a human donor with non-small cell lung cancer who had stable disease on radiotherapy plus ipilimumab. Each CDR3 is given with its conserved first and last residue. D genes are given only for firm matches. Clone size appears in some rows only: once, few, many, or a class for an expanded clone.

>TRBV5-1|-|TRBJ1-1|few
CASRVGDTEAFF
TGCGCCAGCAGGGTCGGGGACACTGAAGCTTTCTTT
>TRBV7-2|-|TRBJ1-4|-
CASSLGGGGNEKLFF
TGTGCCAGCAGCTTAGGGGGAGGGGGGAATGAAAAACTGTTTTTT
>TRBV11-2|-|TRBJ2-5|-
CASSSAGIQETQYF
TGTGCCAGCAGCTCTGCCGGGATTCAAGAGACCCAGTACTTC
>TRBV19|-|TRBJ1-6|-
CASSIYRVQGTYNSPLHF
TGTGCCAGTAGTATATACCGCGTACAGGGAACCTACAACTCACCCCTCCACTTT
>TRBV6-6|-|TRBJ1-5|few
CATLGHYSNQPQHF
TGTGCCACCTTAGGACACTATAGCAATCAGCCCCAGCATTTT
>TRBV7-2|-|TRBJ1-1|-
CASSFIGGNTEAFF
TGTGCCAGCAGCTTCATAGGGGGGAACACTGAAGCTTTCTTT
>TRBV5-1|TRBD1|TRBJ1-6|-
CASTREGAVNSPLHF
TGCGCCAGCACGAGGGAGGGGGCCGTGAATTCACCCCTCCACTTT
>TRBV28|-|TRBJ2-4|-
CASSPGVGGGNIQYF
TGTGCCAGCAGCCCCGGGGTGGGGGGAGGAAACATTCAGTACTTC
>TRBV18|TRBD1|TRBJ1-5|-
CASSPGQGHQPQHF
TGTGCCAGCTCACCTGGACAGGGCCATCAGCCCCAGCATTTT
>TRBV29-1|TRBD1|TRBJ1-3|-
CSVVQGSPGNTIYF
TGCAGCGTTGTACAGGGGTCTCCCGGAAACACCATATATTTT
>TRBV7-8|TRBD2|TRBJ2-3|-
CASAGVGDTQYF
TGTGCCAGCGCGGGGGTAGGGGATACGCAGTATTTT
>TRBV11-3|-|TRBJ2-1|-
CASSPGPTTREQFF
TGTGCCAGCAGCCCTGGCCCCACTACAAGGGAGCAGTTCTTC
>TRBV4-1|-|TRBJ2-2|-
CASSPSGAGNTGELFF
TGCGCCAGCAGCCCATCGGGGGCCGGGAACACCGGGGAGCTGTTTTTT
>TRBV5-4|-|TRBJ2-1|-
CASSPYSGTQFF
TGTGCCAGCAGCCCTTACTCCGGGACGCAGTTCTTC
>TRBV6-1|-|TRBJ2-7|-
CATRTDVRDEQYF
TGTGCCACCCGGACCGACGTCCGAGACGAGCAGTACTTC
>TRBV7-2|-|TRBJ2-7|-
CASSLARRVYEQYF
TGTGCCAGCAGCTTAGCGAGGAGGGTATACGAGCAGTACTTC
>TRBV7-2|-|TRBJ1-2|-
CASSLDAVWGGYTF
TGTGCCAGCAGCTTAGATGCAGTCTGGGGCGGCTACACCTTC
>TRBV9|TRBD1|TRBJ1-3|few
CASSPRGDRAGNTIYF
TGTGCCAGCAGTCCCCGGGGGGACAGGGCTGGAAACACCATATATTTT
>TRBV5-4|TRBD2|TRBJ2-3|-
CASSLGLAGGSDTQYF
TGTGCCAGCAGCTTGGGACTAGCGGGGGGTTCAGATACGCAGTATTTT
>TRBV29-1|TRBD1|TRBJ1-1|-
CSVEGQGAVEAFF
TGCAGCGTTGAAGGACAGGGGGCGGTTGAAGCTTTCTTT
>TRBV27|TRBD1|TRBJ2-3|-
CASSPGQGYTDTQYF
TGTGCCAGCAGCCCGGGACAGGGTTACACAGATACGCAGTATTTT
>TRBV6-6|-|TRBJ1-2|-
CASSGSLSTRGYTF
TGTGCCAGCAGTGGGTCCTTGTCTACTAGGGGCTACACCTTC
>TRBV30|TRBD2|TRBJ2-5|few
CAWSGLAGEETQYF
TGTGCCTGGAGCGGACTAGCGGGGGAAGAGACCCAGTACTTC
>TRBV27|TRBD1|TRBJ1-2|-
CASSLAWTGTNYGYTF
TGTGCCAGCAGTTTAGCCTGGACAGGGACCAACTATGGCTACACCTTC
>TRBV19|-|TRBJ1-4|-
CASSISDRPEKLFF
TGTGCCAGTAGTATATCTGACAGGCCTGAAAAACTGTTTTTT
>TRBV30|-|TRBJ1-5|-
CAWQGGTGQPQHF
TGTGCCTGGCAAGGGGGAACAGGCCAGCCCCAGCATTTT
>TRBV7-3|-|TRBJ2-3|-
CASSLQRSWDPASTDTQYF
TGTGCCAGCAGCTTACAGCGAAGCTGGGACCCTGCTAGCACAGATACGCAGTATTTT
>TRBV27|TRBD1|TRBJ1-2|-
CASSLTSGTGSSGYTF
TGTGCCAGCAGTTTAACGAGCGGGACAGGGTCGAGTGGCTACACCTTC
>TRBV5-1|-|TRBJ2-5|-
CASSLVRGETQYF
TGCGCCAGCAGCTTAGTCCGAGGGGAGACCCAGTACTTC
>TRBV28|-|TRBJ1-2|-
CASREFYGYTF
TGTGCCAGCCGGGAATTCTATGGCTACACCTTC
>TRBV6-6|TRBD2|TRBJ2-1|once
CASRSTSGGAGEQFF
TGTGCCAGCAGGTCAACTAGCGGGGGGGCCGGTGAGCAGTTCTTC
>TRBV2|TRBD2|TRBJ2-5|-
CASKGLAGSGETQYF
TGTGCCAGCAAGGGGTTAGCGGGGTCTGGAGAGACCCAGTACTTC
>TRBV6-4|-|TRBJ1-5|-
CATGGRGGNQPQHF
TGTGCCACGGGGGGTCGAGGTGGCAATCAGCCCCAGCATTTT
>TRBV18|TRBD1|TRBJ1-1|-
CASSWGQLWNTEAFF
TGTGCCAGCTCATGGGGACAGTTATGGAACACTGAAGCTTTCTTT
>TRBV19|-|TRBJ1-5|-
CASSMEGAGQPQHF
TGTGCCAGTAGTATGGAAGGGGCTGGTCAGCCCCAGCATTTT
>TRBV6-6|TRBD2|TRBJ2-3|-
CASSYVASGVNTQYF
TGTGCCAGCAGTTACGTGGCTAGCGGGGTAAATACGCAGTATTTT
>TRBV7-6|TRBD1|TRBJ2-1|once
CASSSLMGTGVENEQFF
TGTGCCAGCAGCTCTCTCATGGGGACAGGGGTGGAGAATGAGCAGTTCTTC
>TRBV9|-|TRBJ1-4|-
CASSGTRDSEKLFF
TGTGCCAGCAGCGGAACCCGGGACTCCGAAAAACTGTTTTTT
>TRBV5-8|-|TRBJ1-2|few
CASSTNRIGYTF
TGTGCCAGCAGCACAAACAGGATTGGCTACACCTTC
>TRBV6-5|-|TRBJ1-1|-
CASSVDMNTEAFF
TGTGCCAGCAGTGTAGATATGAACACTGAAGCTTTCTTT
>TRBV5-6|TRBD1|TRBJ1-6|few
CASSHLVGTGDNSPLHF
TGTGCCAGCAGCCATCTTGTCGGTACAGGGGACAATTCACCCCTCCACTTT
>TRBV5-6|-|TRBJ1-6|-
CASRVGPGTYNSPLHF
TGTGCCAGCAGGGTTGGACCGGGAACCTATAATTCACCCCTCCACTTT
>TRBV29-1|-|TRBJ1-1|-
CSVDRNTEAFF
TGCAGCGTGGACAGGAACACTGAAGCTTTCTTT
>TRBV30|-|TRBJ1-1|-
CAWTVDSTDRVAFF
TGTGCCTGGACCGTGGACAGTACAGACAGAGTCGCTTTCTTT
>TRBV28|-|TRBJ1-1|-
CASRLQVTEAFF
TGTGCCAGCAGATTACAGGTCACTGAAGCTTTCTTT
>TRBV19|-|TRBJ1-2|-
CASSIVGPPMGRSNYGYTF
TGTGCCAGTAGTATAGTCGGGCCCCCAATGGGCAGGTCGAACTATGGCTACACCTTC
>TRBV5-5|-|TRBJ1-2|-
CASSLEPANYGYTF
TGTGCCAGCAGCTTGGAACCGGCTAACTATGGCTACACCTTC
>TRBV19|-|TRBJ1-2|few
CASSIGSSYGYTF
TGTGCCAGTAGTATAGGTTCCTCCTATGGCTACACCTTC
>TRBV9|TRBD1|TRBJ1-1|-
CASSTPKTGANTEAFF
TGTGCCAGCAGTACTCCAAAAACAGGGGCGAACACTGAAGCTTTCTTT
>TRBV7-2|-|TRBJ2-1|-
CASSLDAGKQFF
TGTGCCAGCAGCTTAGATGCGGGTAAGCAGTTCTTC
>TRBV27|-|TRBJ2-6|-
CASSWNQISGANVLTF
TGTGCCAGCAGTTGGAACCAAATCTCTGGGGCCAACGTCCTGACTTTC
>TRBV7-9|-|TRBJ1-1|-
CASTLRELNTEAFF
TGTGCCAGCACCCTAAGGGAGCTGAACACTGAAGCTTTCTTT
>TRBV6-6|TRBD1|TRBJ2-5|-
CASRPNRGPQETQYF
TGTGCCAGCAGACCAAACAGGGGTCCCCAAGAGACCCAGTACTTC
>TRBV4-3|TRBD1|TRBJ1-4|-
CASSHVGFGQGREKLFF
TGCGCCAGCAGCCATGTCGGTTTTGGACAGGGACGTGAAAAACTGTTTTTT